This TCR beta chain was sequenced during a study of human T cells and chemical hapten exposure. Overall study: Once 0.01% DPC had been applied to the upper back by patch test, readings were taken at 6 days. Study-wide findings and caveats: TCRs exceeding a frequency of 1 in 1000 stayed unchanged under DPC sensitization.

This CDR3 is 15 amino acids long. In germline, CDR1 is MNHEY, CDR2 SVGAGI. Trimming shortened V by 0 bases and J by 2 bases, and 8 bases separated the two germline ends. Time point specified: pre-sensitization, week 0. Treatment of the sample: therapeutic diphenylcyclopropenone sensitization with weekly scalp DPC. Researchers extracted total RNA from unfractionated whole blood. As concerns this clonotype: What it recognizes is unknown.

A single record per CDR3 protein comes from TCRdb applying MiXCR to the RACE reads. Of roughly 250,000 distinct CDR3 sequences detected, over 8% appear once; the ten largest clones hold 2% to 2.5%. The sequencing here drew on whole blood, taken in connection with sensitization to the hapten diphenylcyclopropenone (DPC). This TCR was sampled from a woman in her thirties or forties with alopecia areata. Some clones in this sample may be carry-over from other donors' samples. The chain is built from TRBV6-5 and TRBJ2-1; D is unclear. The CDR3 DNA reads TGTGCCAGCAGTTACTCGAGGCAGACCTACAATGAGCAGTTCTTC. Translating gives CASSYSRQTYNEQFF.